Shown below are 19 T cell receptor beta chains from a single sample sequenced in a study of blood T cell repertoires in COVID-19. TCRdb's copy holds only in-frame clones and misses some; the assay was immunoSEQ multiplex PCR. Of about 47,000 clones listed, approximately 91% are singletons. Sequenced: peripheral blood. These receptors originate from a man aged 50-59 years with active COVID-19.

The chain combines TRBV28 with TRBJ2-7; TRBD1 matches 8 bases. CDR3 length: 14 amino acids. V gave up 8 bases and J gave up 6 bases; unmatched junction bases: 12. CDR1 MDHEN and CDR2 SYDVKM come from the germline V gene. DNA for the CDR3: TGTGCCAGCCTACCCCGGACAGGGATCTCCGAGCAGTACGTC. It is translated as CASLPRTGISEQYV.

Written as DNA, the CDR3 is TGCGCCAGCAGCTTGGAATTAGGGAGTGACTATGGCTACACCTTC. Translating it yields CASSLELGSDYGYTF. The V and J genes are TRBV5-1 and TRBJ1-2; D unresolved. CDR1 is SGHRS and CDR2 is YFSETQ in the germline V gene. The length of the CDR3 is 15 residues. The V and J ends lost 0 bases and 3 bases respectively, with 12 bases between them.

A single count supports this clone. This chain links TRBV19 with TRBJ1-2; 9 bases line up with TRBD1. The ends lost 4 bases at V and 4 bases at J; junction bases unmatched: 4. The CDR3 is 14 residues long. From germline, CDR1 is LNHDA and CDR2 SQIVND (reference sequence). This chain's CDR3 is CASSKDRGFYGYTF. The CDR3 nucleotides are TGTGCCAGTAGTAAGGACAGGGGATTCTATGGCTACACCTTC.

The rearrangement uses TRBV7-2 and TRBJ1-1, with D perhaps TRBD1 (5 bases). CDR1 and CDR2 from the germline V gene are SGHTA and FQGNSA. This CDR3 contains 15 residues. Trimming stripped 4 bases from V and 4 bases from J, with 16 bases between. The CDR3 spells CASSYRPGGGTEAFF. DNA of the CDR3: TGTGCCAGCAGCTACAGGCCGGGGGGGGGCACTGAAGCTTTCTTT.

The chain has TRBV18 and TRBJ2-1, with D unresolved. CDR1 and CDR2 (germline): KGHSH, LQKENI. The CDR3 consists of 13 residues. Trimming removed 6 bases from V and 9 bases from J, with 15 bases in between. The CDR3 loop is CASSLRNDFEQFF. Written as DNA, the CDR3 is TGTGCCAGCTCCCTCAGGAACGATTTTGAGCAGTTCTTC.

The chain is built from TRBV10-2 and TRBJ2-3; TRBD1 matches at 9 bases. Trimming cost V 7 bases and J 2 bases; bases outside gene matches: 10. The CDR3 sequence is 16 residues long. CDR1 and CDR2 (germline): WSHSY, SAAADI. The CDR3 is CASKPPGQGFTDTQYF. The CDR3 nucleotides are TGCGCCAGCAAACCCCCGGGACAGGGTTTCACAGATACGCAGTATTTT.

V and J are TRBV4-1 and TRBJ2-2; D is unclear. This CDR3 comprises 15 residues. Between the trimmed V and J ends, which lost 6 bases and 0 bases, there was a span of 11 bases. In germline, CDR1 is MGHRA, CDR2 YSYEKL. The CDR3 nucleotides read TGCGCCAGCAGTTTGACACCTACGAACACCGGGGAGCTGTTTTTT. Translation gives CASSLTPTNTGELFF.

V usage is TRBV5-1 and J usage is TRBJ1-6; no definite D call. The V gene's germline CDR1 is SGHRS and CDR2 YFSETQ. This CDR3 has 13 amino acids. Trimming cost V 4 bases and J 5 bases, with 7 bases left between them. CDR3: CASSINNNSPLHF. In nucleotides, the CDR3 is TGCGCCAGCAGCATTAATAATAATTCACCCCTCCACTTT.

The rearrangement uses TRBV12-2 and TRBJ2-5; no DNA check was done on the table's D call, TRBD1. TRBV12-2 is flagged as a pseudogene. The CDR3 is 11 residues long. The CDR3 protein is CASRDRETQYF. In DNA form, the CDR3 reads TGTGCAAGTCGTGACAGGGAGACCCAGTACTTC.

The CDR3 nucleotides read TGTGCCAGCAAATTAGCGGGGGGGCGGAGGGCAGATACGCAGTATTTT. As protein: CASKLAGGRRADTQYF. The rearrangement joins TRBV2 to TRBJ2-3, with 11 bases matching TRBD2. Germline trimming cut 7 bases from V and 4 bases from J; bases unmatched to any gene: 10. Germline V gene data show CDR1 as SNHLY and CDR2 as FYNNEI. CDR3 length: 16 residues.

The chain combines TRBV4-1 with TRBJ2-1; weak D call: TRBD2 (6 bases). Trimming cost V 0 bases and J 6 bases, with 9 bases left between them. Germline CDR1 is MGHRA and CDR2 is YSYEKL. CDR3 size: 14 residues. The CDR3 spells CASSQDIGGNEQFF. The CDR3 DNA is TGCGCCAGCAGCCAAGATATCGGGGGCAATGAGCAGTTCTTC.

As regards this clone: The junction and the germline gene differ at one end; a read error may be behind it. V and J are TRBV27 and TRBJ2-1; D is unresolved. CDR3 length: 11 amino acids. Germline values: CDR1 MNHEY, CDR2 SMNVEV (reference sequence). The CDR3 here is CASSLYSEQFF. CDR3 in DNA: TGTGCCAGCAGTTTATACAGTGAGCAGTTCTTC.

J is TRBJ1-1 and V is TRBV5-8; D possibly corresponds to TRBD1 (6 bases). The V and J ends lost 4 bases and 7 bases respectively, with 17 bases between them. Germline V CDR1 and CDR2: SGHTS, YDEGEE. This CDR3 is 14 amino acids long. CDR3 in DNA: TGTGCCAGCAGCCATCCCACAGGGATCATTGAAGCTTTCTTT. This codes for CASSHPTGIIEAFF.

The rearrangement links TRBV4-1 to TRBJ2-1, with 7 bases lining up with TRBD2. Trimming took 4 bases from V and 8 from J; bases not matched to a gene: 5. The CDR3 runs to 13 residues. CDR1 is MGHRA and CDR2 is YSYEKL in the germline V gene. The CDR3 sequence is CASSRLAPDEQFF. CDR3 nucleotide sequence: TGCGCCAGCAGCCGACTAGCTCCCGATGAGCAGTTCTTC.

The rearrangement links TRBV6-5 to TRBJ1-3; no clear D gene. CDR3 length: 15 amino acids. Between the trimmed V and J ends, which lost 6 bases and 1 base, there was a span of 13 bases. The V gene's germline CDR1 is MNHEY and CDR2 SVGAGI. In DNA, the CDR3 is TGTGCCAGCAGCCAGACTGGGAGTTCTGGAAACACCATATATTTT. Encoded protein: CASSQTGSSGNTIYF.

The chain combines TRBV30 with TRBJ2-7; the D gene is possibly TRBD1 (6 bases). The germline V gene encodes CDR1 GTSNPN and CDR2 SVGIG (reference sequence). The V end was cut by 6 bases, the J end by 7 bases, with 19 bases between. The length of the CDR3 is 13 residues. In DNA form, the CDR3 reads TGTGCCTGCCGGACTCTGGGGGCGCAAGAGCAGTACGTC. Amino acid sequence: CACRTLGAQEQYV.

Only a few counts were recorded for this clone. This rearrangement joins TRBV5-5 to TRBJ2-7; D gene unclear. Between the trimmed V and J ends, which lost 0 bases and 12 bases, there was a span of 13 bases. CDR3 length: 12 residues. Germline CDR1 reads SGHKS; CDR2 reads YYEKEE (reference sequence). CDR3 residues: CASSLALETRYF. In nucleotides, the CDR3 is TGTGCCAGCAGCTTGGCCTTGGAGACGCGGTACTTC. The full variable domain, completed using reference TRBV5-5 and TRBJ2-7, is DAGVTQSPTHLIKTRGQQVTLRCSPISGHKSVSWYQQVLGQGPQFIFQYYEKEERGRGNFPDRFSARQFPNYSSELNVNALLLGDSALYLCASSLALETRYFGPGTRLTVT.

The J gene is TRBJ1-2, the V gene TRBV5-6; D not resolved. Germline V gives CDR1 SGHDT, CDR2 YYEEEE. This CDR3 is built from 12 residues. Trimming removed 3 bases from V and 4 bases from J, with 7 bases in between. In DNA, the CDR3 is TGTGCCAGCAGCTCCGAGTTCTATGGCTACACCTTC. This encodes CASSSEFYGYTF.

The CDR3, as DNA: TGTGCCAGCAGCTTAACAGGGAATTCACCCCTCCACTTT. It encodes CASSLTGNSPLHF. The V gene is TRBV11-2, the J gene TRBJ1-6; tentative D call: TRBD1 (6 bases). CDR3 size: 13 residues. CDR1 is SGHAT and CDR2 is FQNNGV in the germline V gene. Trimming shortened V by 2 bases and J by 7 bases, and 6 bases separated the two germline ends.